This T cell receptor (beta chain) was profiled in a study of OX40 agonist ivuxolimab in advanced cancers. Overall study: Every 2 weeks, patients got intravenous ivuxolimab at one of six dose levels (0.01-10 mg/kg). The dose-escalation cohort was approximately 80% male, with a mean age of approximately 61 years, ranging roughly 20 to 90. Notes on the study in general: Some of the nonresponding patients also showed low levels of normalized T-cell clonal expansion. There were, on average, more expanded clones in CD8+ T cells than in CD4+.

About this clone itself: Its antigen is as yet unknown.

Produced via immunoSEQ multiplex PCR; TCRdb's table is partial and in-frame only. Of 85,000 to 90,000 clones in the sample, approximately 90% were seen once. This clonotype was obtained from an adult with an advanced solid tumor such as melanoma, head and neck, liver or kidney cancer. The material sequenced was CD4+ or CD8+ T cells sorted from blood, taken in a trial of the OX40 agonist ivuxolimab.

CDR3 amino acids: CASSPGLAGSNIQYF. The CDR3 DNA sequence: TGTGCCAGCAGTCCAGGACTAGCGGGATCAAACATTCAGTACTTC. This sequence joins TRBV6-5 and TRBJ2-4; 12 bases map to TRBD2. The junction had 5 bases not matched to a gene; V was cut back by 5 bases and J by 6 bases. The CDR3 is 15 residues long. Per germline, CDR1 MNHEY and CDR2 SVGAGI.